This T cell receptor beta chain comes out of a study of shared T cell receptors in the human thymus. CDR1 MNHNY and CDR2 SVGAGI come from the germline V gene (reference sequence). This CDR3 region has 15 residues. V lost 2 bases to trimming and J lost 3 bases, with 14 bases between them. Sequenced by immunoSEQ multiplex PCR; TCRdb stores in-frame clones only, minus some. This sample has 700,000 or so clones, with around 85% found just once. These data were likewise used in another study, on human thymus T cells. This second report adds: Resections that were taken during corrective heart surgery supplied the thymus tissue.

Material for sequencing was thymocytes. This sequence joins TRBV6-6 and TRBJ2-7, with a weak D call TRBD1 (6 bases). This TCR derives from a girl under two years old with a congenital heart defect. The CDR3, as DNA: TGTGCCAGCAGTTACGACAGGCAAGTTCACTACGAGCAGTACTTC. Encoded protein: CASSYDRQVHYEQYF.